A selection of T cell receptor beta chains follows, all from one sample in a study of blood T cells in healthy people across ages. MiXCR, run by TCRdb on the 5' RACE reads, gives a single entry per CDR3 protein. Found here are 1.5 million or so distinct CDR3 sequences, 40% to 45% of them singletons; the top ten hold 4%. The sample comprised blood. Every receptor here comes from a woman between 18 and 29 years old in good health. Both conserved end residues are part of each CDR3. Each record gives: J gene, D gene, clone size, V gene, CDR3 DNA, CDR3 protein. The D gene is left open where the match is weak. Where a row states a size, it is once, few, many or the class of an expanded clone; other rows omit it.

>TRBJ2-3|.|.|TRBV7-9
TGTGCCAGCAGCCCTACTAGGGGGAGTCGGTCGACAGATACGCAGTATTTT
CASSPTRGSRSTDTQYF
>TRBJ2-7|TRBD1|.|TRBV20-1
TGCAGTGCTAGAGATTCTGACAGGGGAACTTCCTACGAGCAGTACTTC
CSARDSDRGTSYEQYF
>TRBJ2-3|TRBD1|.|TRBV13
TGTGCCAGCAGCCTAGGGCCTCAGGGGGGCACAGATACGCAGTATTTT
CASSLGPQGGTDTQYF
>TRBJ2-2|TRBD2|few|TRBV6-6
TGTGCCATCGCGGGGGGGCCTACCGGGGAGCTGTTTTTT
CAIAGGPTGELFF
>TRBJ2-7|.|.|TRBV6-6
TGTGCCGGCAGTTACTCAACAGGGAGTTCCTACGAGCAGTACTTC
CAGSYSTGSSYEQYF
>TRBJ2-4|.|many|TRBV9
TGTGCCAGCAGCGCTACAGGGACCAAAAACATTCAGTACTTC
CASSATGTKNIQYF
>TRBJ2-5|TRBD2|few|TRBV14
TGTGCCAGCAGTCGTAGCGGGAGGCTCAAGACCCAGTACTTC
CASSRSGRLKTQYF
>TRBJ2-7|.|.|TRBV6-2/TRBV6-3
TGTGCCAGTTGTAGCTCCTACAATGAGCAGTACTTC
CASCSSYNEQYF
>TRBJ2-3|.|many|TRBV29-1
TGCAGCGTAGACCCAACGGGGGGCCGTAGCACAGATACGCAGTATTTT
CSVDPTGGRSTDTQYF
>TRBJ2-3|TRBD2|.|TRBV11-2
TGTGCCAGCAGCAAAAGGCCCCTAGCGGGGACCTTCACAGATACGCAGTATTTT
CASSKRPLAGTFTDTQYF
>TRBJ2-3|.|.|TRBV20-1
TGCAGTGCTAGAGATCGGATTTTTTCCCATACGCAGTATTTT
CSARDRIFSHTQYF
>TRBJ1-1|.|few|TRBV4-3
TGCGCCAGCAGCCAAATTGAGGGGAACACTGAAGCTTTCTTT
CASSQIEGNTEAFF
>TRBJ1-1|.|.|TRBV29-1
TGCAGCGTTGGGCCCCTTATACTCAACACTGAAGCTTTCTTT
CSVGPLILNTEAFF
>TRBJ1-4|.|.|TRBV14
TGTGCCAGCAGCCAATCGCAGGGGCATAAAAAACTGTTTTTT
CASSQSQGHKKLFF
>TRBJ2-1|TRBD2|.|TRBV10-3
TGTGCCATCAGTGCTAGCGGGGGGACGGTTAATGAGCAGTTCTTC
CAISASGGTVNEQFF
>TRBJ2-3|TRBD2|.|TRBV9
TGTGCCAGCAGCGTGTCTAGCGGGAACAAGGGGACGCAGTATTTT
CASSVSSGNKGTQYF
>TRBJ1-2|.|.|TRBV20-1
TGCAGTGCTCCATCACCAGCGGGGGTGTATGGCTACACCTTC
CSAPSPAGVYGYTF
>TRBJ1-4|TRBD1|few|TRBV28
TGTGCCACCCGGGGGGGACAGTCGTTTGAAAAACTGTTTTTT
CATRGGQSFEKLFF